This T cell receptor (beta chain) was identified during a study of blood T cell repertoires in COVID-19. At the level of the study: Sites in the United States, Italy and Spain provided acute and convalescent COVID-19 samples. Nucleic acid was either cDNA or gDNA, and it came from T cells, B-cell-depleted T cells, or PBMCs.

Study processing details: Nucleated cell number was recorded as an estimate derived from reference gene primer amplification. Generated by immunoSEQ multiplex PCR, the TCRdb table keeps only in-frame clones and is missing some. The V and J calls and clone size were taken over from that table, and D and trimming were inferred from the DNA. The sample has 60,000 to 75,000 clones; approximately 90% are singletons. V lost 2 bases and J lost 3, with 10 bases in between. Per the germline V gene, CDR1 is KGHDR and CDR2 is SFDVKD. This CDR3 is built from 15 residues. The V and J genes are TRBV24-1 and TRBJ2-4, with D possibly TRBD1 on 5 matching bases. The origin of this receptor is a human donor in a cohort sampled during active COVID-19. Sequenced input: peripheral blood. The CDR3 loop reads CATSDSRTSKNIQYF. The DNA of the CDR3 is TGTGCCACCAGTGATTCGCGGACAAGCAAAAACATTCAGTACTTC.